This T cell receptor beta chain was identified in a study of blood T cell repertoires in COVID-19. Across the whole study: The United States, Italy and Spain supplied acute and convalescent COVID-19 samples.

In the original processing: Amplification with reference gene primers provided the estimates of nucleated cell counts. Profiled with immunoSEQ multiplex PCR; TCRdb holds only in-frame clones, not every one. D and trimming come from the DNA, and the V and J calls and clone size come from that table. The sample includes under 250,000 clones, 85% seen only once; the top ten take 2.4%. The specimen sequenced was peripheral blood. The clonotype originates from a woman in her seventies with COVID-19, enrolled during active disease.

The CDR3 protein is CASSEFASSIYNEQFF. CDR3 coding DNA: TGTGCCAGCAGTGAATTTGCTAGCAGCATCTACAATGAGCAGTTCTTC. The V gene is TRBV6-1, the J gene TRBJ2-1, with TRBD2 as a possible D gene (5 bases). Trimming pared 2 bases from V and 3 bases from J, leaving 14 bases between. CDR3 length: 16 amino acids. Germline lookup yields CDR1 MNHNS and CDR2 SASEGT.